The 10 T cell receptor beta chains in this list originate from one sample, sequenced in a study of cytotoxic CD8 clonotypes in ibrutinib-treated CLL. TCRdb's copy holds only in-frame clones and misses some; the assay was immunoSEQ multiplex PCR. Here the sample spans about 200,000 clones, roughly 73% being singletons. The sample was PBMCs, taken after 12 months of ibrutinib treatment. Receptors originate from a human donor with chronic lymphocytic leukemia.

The J gene is TRBJ2-1, the V gene TRBV19; D is undetermined. This CDR3 spans 16 amino acids. V was trimmed by 5 bases and J by 6 bases, leaving 20 bases between them. Germline-derived CDR1 and CDR2 are LNHDA and SQIVND (reference sequence). The CDR3 spells CASSDTWTVKANEQFF. The CDR3 bases are TGTGCCAGTAGTGATACGTGGACCGTCAAAGCCAATGAGCAGTTCTTC.

This chain joins TRBV7-3 and TRBJ2-3; TRBD1 is a possible D gene (6 bases). The CDR3 is 14 residues long. Germline CDR1 and CDR2: SGHTA and FQGTGA. V lost 5 bases to trimming and J lost 4 bases, with 13 bases between them. Here the CDR3 reads CASSTASGADTQYF. The CDR3 coding sequence is TGTGCCAGCAGCACGGCATCAGGGGCAGATACGCAGTATTTT.

Remarks on this clone: At one of its ends the junction is not consistent with the germline gene, which may arise from a read error. The chain links TRBV7-7 to TRBJ2-1, with TRBD1 as a possible D gene (5 bases). The CDR3 has 13 residues. Germline-derived CDR1 and CDR2 are SSHAT and FNYEAQ (reference sequence). CDR3 sequence (DNA): TGTGCTAGCAGCTTCGACAGCTACAATGAGCAGTTCTTC. The encoded protein is CASSFDSYNEQFF. Complete variable domain (other parts from reference TRBV7-7 and TRBJ2-1): GAGVSQSPRYKVTKRGQDVTLRCDPISSHATLYWYQQALGQGPEFLTYFNYEAQPDKSGLPSDRFSAERPEGSISTLTIQRTEQRDSAMYRCASSFDSYNEQFFGPGTRLTVL.

A few counts support this clone. This rearrangement joins TRBV28 to TRBJ1-4, with D tentatively TRBD1 (6 bases). From germline, CDR1 is MDHEN and CDR2 SYDVKM. There are 15 residues in the CDR3. Trimming left V 7 bases short and J 5 bases short, with 17 bases between. CDR3 loop: CASKDGGARNEKLFF. The CDR3 nucleotides read TGTGCCAGCAAGGATGGGGGGGCGCGAAATGAAAAACTGTTTTTT.

As DNA, the CDR3 is TGTGCCAGCAGTTACCCGGACAACTATGGCTACACCTTC. It codes for CASSYPDNYGYTF. The J gene is TRBJ1-2, the V gene TRBV6-6; D not resolved. The ends were cut back, 2 bases at V and 2 bases at J, with 6 bases in the middle. CDR1 is MNHNY and CDR2 is SVGAGI in the germline V gene (reference sequence). The CDR3 loop spans 13 amino acids.

J is TRBJ2-7 and V is TRBV11-3; possible D gene TRBD2, 5 bases. Between the trimmed V and J ends, which lost 5 bases and 6 bases, there was a span of 17 bases. Germline V gives CDR1 SGHNT, CDR2 YENEEA. The CDR3 contains 14 residues. CDR3 region: CASSRGSGNGEQYF. CDR3 bases: TGTGCCAGCAGCCGAGGGTCGGGGAATGGCGAGCAGTACTTC.

The chain links TRBV7-8 to TRBJ2-1; D is ambiguous. V shed 0 bases and J shed 8 bases, with 5 bases lying between them. This CDR3 is built from 12 residues. The germline gives CDR1 SGHVS, CDR2 FQNEAQ. The CDR3 loop is CASSLALYEQFF. CDR3 nucleotide sequence: TGTGCCAGCAGCTTAGCGCTCTATGAGCAGTTCTTC.

This chain links TRBV5-1 with TRBJ2-7; possibly TRBD1 or TRBD2 for D (5 bases each). CDR1 is SGHRS and CDR2 is YFSETQ in the germline V gene. V lost 1 base to trimming and J lost 2 bases, with 13 bases between them. The CDR3 has 15 residues. The CDR3 DNA reads as TGCGCCAGCAGCTTGTCGGGGCATACTACCTACGAGCAGTACTTC. Its translation: CASSLSGHTTYEQYF.

The chain recombines TRBV7-8 with TRBJ2-1, with 7 bases lining up with TRBD2. The CDR3 spans 16 residues. From germline, CDR1 is SGHVS and CDR2 FQNEAQ. The junction had 14 bases not matched to a gene; V was cut back by 2 bases and J by 10 bases. The CDR3 reads CASSLRQSAGYGEQFF. CDR3 nucleotides: TGTGCCAGCAGCTTACGTCAATCAGCGGGATACGGGGAGCAGTTCTTC.

The chain combines TRBV5-4 with TRBJ2-1; 12 nucleotides agree with TRBD1. V trimming: 1 base; J trimming: 8 bases; junction bases outside the gene matches: 7. CDR1 is SGHNT, CDR2 YYREEE, per germline (reference sequence). CDR3 length: 16 amino acids. The CDR3 DNA reads as TGTGCCAGCAGCTTGAGGGGGACAGGGGGCGGGGATGAGCAGTTCTTC. This gives the protein CASSLRGTGGGDEQFF.